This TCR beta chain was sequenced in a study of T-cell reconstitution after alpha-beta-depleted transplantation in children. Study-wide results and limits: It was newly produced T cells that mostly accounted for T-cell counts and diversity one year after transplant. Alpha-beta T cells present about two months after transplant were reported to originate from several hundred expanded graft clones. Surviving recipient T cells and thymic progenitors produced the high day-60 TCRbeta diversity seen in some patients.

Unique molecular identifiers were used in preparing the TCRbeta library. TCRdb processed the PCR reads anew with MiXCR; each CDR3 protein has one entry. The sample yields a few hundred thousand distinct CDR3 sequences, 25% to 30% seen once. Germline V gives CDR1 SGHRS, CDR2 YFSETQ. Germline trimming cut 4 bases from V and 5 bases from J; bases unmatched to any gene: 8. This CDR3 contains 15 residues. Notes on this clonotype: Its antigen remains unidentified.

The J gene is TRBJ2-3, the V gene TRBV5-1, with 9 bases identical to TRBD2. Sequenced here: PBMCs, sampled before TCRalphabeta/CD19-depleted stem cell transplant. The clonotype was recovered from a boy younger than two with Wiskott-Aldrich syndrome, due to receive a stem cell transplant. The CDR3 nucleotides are TGCGCCAGCAGCCTTAGCGGGAGCGGAGGAGATACGCAGTATTTT. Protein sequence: CASSLSGSGGDTQYF.